This T cell receptor beta chain was recorded in a study of Graves' ophthalmopathy and Graves' hyperthyroidism. CDR1 is SGDLS, CDR2 YYNGEE, per germline. Trimming took 5 bases from V and 1 from J; bases not matched to a gene: 17. CDR3 length equals 20 residues. Concerning this clonotype itself: Its antigen is not known.

The study amplified TCR beta CDR3 regions using RNA transcripts. HTBI primers served in a first-round RT-PCR, which a second-round multiplex PCR followed. In TCRdb, the multiplex PCR reads were re-called with MiXCR into one record per CDR3 protein. The sample gives hundreds of thousands of distinct CDR3 sequences, around 40% of which show up once; about 40% is in the top ten. Study-wide points: Ophthalmopathy and stable hyperthyroidism were discriminated by a 13-signature model, with 85% to 90% sensitivity and about 84% specificity. The model reached approximately 71% sensitivity and around 74% specificity for predicting ophthalmopathy progression.

The specimen sequenced was peripheral blood. The chain links TRBV9 to TRBJ2-6; 8 bases are shared with TRBD1. This clonotype originated in an adult man with Graves' ophthalmopathy. The CDR3 nucleotides read TGTGCCAGCAGTGTATGGTACCCTGGGACAGGATCTTCTGGGGCCAACGTCCTGACTTTC. Translating gives CASSVWYPGTGSSGANVLTF.